The next 14 T cell receptor beta chains were all read from a single sample in a study of shared clonotypes between healthy human individuals. Naive CD8 populations comprised CD45RO-negative cells positively selected for CCR7, excluding terminally differentiated effector memory CD45RA+ cells. Repertoires were generated with immunoSEQ multiplex PCR, while TCRdb's copy carries only in-frame clones and drops some. Of some 2.1 million clones in the sample, 93% were seen once. The sequenced sample consisted of naive CD8+ T cells from PBMCs. These receptors were taken from a man younger than 35 in good health. Some clones in this sample may be carry-over from other donors' samples.

This clone was seen once. The rearrangement joins TRBV5-1 to TRBJ2-7, with TRBD2 as a possible D gene (6 bases). Germline lookup yields CDR1 SGHRS and CDR2 YFSETQ. V dropped 2 bases and J dropped 3 bases, with 12 bases sitting between them. The CDR3 totals 14 residues. CDR3 loop: CASSFAGPNYEQYF. CDR3 nucleotides: TGCGCCAGCAGCTTCGCGGGACCGAACTACGAGCAGTACTTC.

About this clone itself: Different DNA sequences within this sample yield the same CDR3. The rearrangement uses TRBV5-1 and TRBJ2-7, with D perhaps matching TRBD1 (6 bases). Germline V gene lookup returns CDR1 SGHRS and CDR2 YFSETQ. Trimming stripped 0 bases from V and 0 bases from J, with 10 bases between. CDR3 length equals 15 residues. The CDR3 reads CASSLAQGSSYEQYF. CDR3 in DNA: TGCGCCAGCAGCTTGGCACAGGGATCCTCCTACGAGCAGTACTTC.

The V gene is TRBV27, the J gene TRBJ1-1, with D possibly being TRBD1 (6 bases). The CDR3 is 14 residues long. V was clipped by 3 bases and J by 5 bases, with 13 bases between them. Germline V lookup: CDR1 MNHEY, CDR2 SMNVEV (reference sequence). For the CDR3, the DNA is TGTGCCAGCAGTTTGGCCAGGGGTAGGACTGAAGCTTTCTTT. It yields the protein CASSLARGRTEAFF.

This chain joins TRBV28 and TRBJ2-1, with D tentatively TRBD1 (6 bases). Germline values: CDR1 MDHEN, CDR2 SYDVKM. V was shortened by 7 bases and J by 10 bases, with 23 bases between the two germline ends. CDR3 length: 15 residues. The DNA of the CDR3 is TGTGCCAGCACACGTCGCCCCGCCTCCGGGACAGAGCAGTTCTTC. The encoded protein is CASTRRPASGTEQFF.

The chain couples TRBV28 to TRBJ2-3; the D call may be TRBD1 or TRBD2 (5 bases each). Trimming cost V 4 bases and J 0 bases, with 11 bases left between them. This CDR3 contains 15 residues. Per the germline V gene, CDR1 is MDHEN and CDR2 is SYDVKM. For the CDR3, the DNA is TGTGCCAGCAGTTCCCGGGACGGAAGCACAGATACGCAGTATTTT. It codes for CASSSRDGSTDTQYF.

For this clone: Other DNA variants within this sample encode the same CDR3. The chain joins TRBV28 to TRBJ1-5, with D possibly TRBD1 on 5 matching bases. This CDR3 region has 13 residues. Per germline, CDR1 MDHEN and CDR2 SYDVKM. Trimming shortened V by 3 bases and J by 6 bases, and 9 bases separated the two germline ends. The CDR3 region is CASSLRGTQPQHF. The CDR3 nucleotides are TGTGCCAGCAGTTTGCGCGGGACTCAGCCCCAGCATTTT.

V gene TRBV9 combines with J gene TRBJ1-1; 12 positions agree with TRBD1. The germline V gene encodes CDR1 SGDLS and CDR2 YYNGEE. This CDR3 has 16 residues. V gave up 3 bases and J gave up 5 bases; unmatched junction bases: 8. CDR3 region: CASSDTPGQGATEAFF. DNA for the CDR3: TGTGCCAGCAGCGATACTCCGGGACAGGGGGCGACTGAAGCTTTCTTT.

In the case of this clone: Other DNA sequences from this sample encode an identical CDR3 as well. This sequence joins TRBV7-9 and TRBJ1-1, with a tentative D call TRBD1 (5 bases). Per the germline V gene, CDR1 is SEHNR and CDR2 is FQNEAQ (reference sequence). There are 13 residues in the CDR3. V lost 1 base and J lost 8, with 11 bases in between. CDR3 region: CASSLDPGLEAFF. The CDR3 region has the DNA TGTGCCAGCAGCTTAGATCCGGGACTAGAAGCTTTCTTT.

The chain combines TRBV29-1 with TRBJ2-5; the match to TRBD2 covers 11 bases. This CDR3 is built from 16 residues. V lost 4 bases and J lost 2; bases outside the gene matches: 9. Per the germline V gene, CDR1 is SQVTM and CDR2 is ANQGSEA. The DNA of the CDR3 is TGCAGCGTTGCCTCCGGACTAGCGGGCCTACAAGAGACCCAGTACTTC. Its translation: CSVASGLAGLQETQYF.

The chain carries TRBV14 and TRBJ2-7, with D unresolved. V dropped 0 bases and J dropped 1 base, with 13 bases sitting between them. The CDR3 contains 16 residues. Germline V CDR1 and CDR2: SGHDN, FVKESK. CDR3 region: CASSQDTRSLSYEQYF. In DNA, the CDR3 is TGTGCCAGCAGCCAAGATACGCGGTCCCTGTCCTACGAGCAGTACTTC.

The J gene is TRBJ2-1, the V gene TRBV27; 8 bases are shared with TRBD2. The CDR3 is 15 amino acids. Germline-derived CDR1 and CDR2 are MNHEY and SMNVEV (reference sequence). Trimming at V came to 7 bases and at J to 6 bases, leaving 11 bases not matched to a gene. CDR3: CASKTQAGVPNEQFF. The CDR3 DNA reads as TGTGCCAGCAAAACTCAAGCGGGAGTACCCAATGAGCAGTTCTTC.

The rearrangement links TRBV4-3 to TRBJ2-3; D not certain. The V gene lost 1 base and the J gene lost 0 bases, with 14 bases spanning the gap. CDR1 and CDR2 from the germline V gene are LGHNA and YSLEER. This CDR3 is built from 17 residues. Here the CDR3 DNA reads TGCGCCAGCAGCCAAGGGTCTGGGCCCCGGAGCACAGATACGCAGTATTTT. Its protein is CASSQGSGPRSTDTQYF.

J is TRBJ2-3 and V is TRBV29-1; 9 nucleotides match TRBD2. CDR3 size: 16 residues. Germline CDR1 and CDR2: SQVTM and ANQGSEA. Trimming removed 6 bases from V and 3 bases from J; junction bases left unmatched: 13. In DNA form, the CDR3 reads TGCAGCGTCCAGGGGAGGCTAGCGGGGCCGACAGATACGCAGTATTTT. Amino acid sequence: CSVQGRLAGPTDTQYF.

The V gene is TRBV5-8, the J gene TRBJ2-1, with D perhaps matching TRBD2 (5 bases). CDR3 length equals 18 residues. Trimming took 0 bases from V and 4 from J, leaving 20 bases between them. Germline CDR1 is SGHTS and CDR2 is YDEGEE. The CDR3 loop reads CASSLEGVDSEAYNEQFF. For the CDR3, the DNA is TGTGCCAGCAGCTTGGAGGGAGTGGACTCGGAGGCTTACAATGAGCAGTTCTTC.